This record covers a single T cell receptor (beta chain). Here immunoSEQ multiplex PCR was the method, and the copy in TCRdb shows in-frame clones only, minus some. The sample shows 200,000 to 250,000 clones, 75% to 90% of them seen only once. The sample is drawn from a study of blood T cell repertoires in COVID-19. Study summary: Nucleic acid was either cDNA or gDNA, and it came from T cells, B-cell-depleted T cells, or PBMCs.

Enrollees, about 18 to 90 years old, lived in approximately 25 US areas. Assignments of participants to cohorts depended upon their own reported clinical history. The germline V and J ends were trimmed by 6 bases and 8 bases, with 17 bases remaining between them. The CDR3 sequence is 14 residues long. From germline, CDR1 is MNHEY and CDR2 SMNVEV (reference sequence). Sequencing was done on a sample of PBMCs or T cells enriched from blood (not recorded which). The chain has TRBV27 and TRBJ1-5; a weak D match, TRBD1 (5 bases). The origin of this receptor is a woman between 35 and 50 years old with acute COVID-19. Here the CDR3 reads CASRGTVTAEPQHF. The CDR3 DNA sequence: TGTGCCAGCAGGGGGACTGTCACCGCAGAGCCCCAGCATTTT.